This entry concerns a single T cell receptor beta chain. The CDR3 contains 13 residues. V lost 7 bases to trimming and J lost 3 bases; unmatched junction nucleotides: 5. Per germline, CDR1 ENHRY and CDR2 SYGVKD. These data are taken from a study of blood T cell repertoires in COVID-19. Whole-study context: There were acute and convalescent COVID-19 samples, and they came from the United States, Italy and Spain.

Profiled with immunoSEQ multiplex PCR; TCRdb holds only in-frame clones, not every one. The sample includes 150,000 to 200,000 clones, 86% of them seen just once. The gene calls are TRBV10-3 and TRBJ1-1; 7 bases match TRBD1. Sample: peripheral blood. This sequence was found in a woman in her 70s with acute or convalescent COVID-19. The CDR3 sequence: CAIKKGADTEAFF. The CDR3 DNA sequence: TGTGCCATCAAGAAGGGGGCTGACACTGAAGCTTTCTTT.